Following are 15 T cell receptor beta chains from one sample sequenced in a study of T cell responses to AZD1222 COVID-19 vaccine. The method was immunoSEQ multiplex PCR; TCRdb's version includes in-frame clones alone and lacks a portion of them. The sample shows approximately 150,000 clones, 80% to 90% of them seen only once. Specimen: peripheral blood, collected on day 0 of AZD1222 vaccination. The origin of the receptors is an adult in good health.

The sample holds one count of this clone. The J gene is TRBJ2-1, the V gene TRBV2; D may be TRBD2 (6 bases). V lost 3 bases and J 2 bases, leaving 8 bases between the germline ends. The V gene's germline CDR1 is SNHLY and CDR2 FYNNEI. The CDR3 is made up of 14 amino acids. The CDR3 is CASSDGTPYNEQFF. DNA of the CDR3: TGTGCCAGCAGTGATGGGACTCCCTACAATGAGCAGTTCTTC.

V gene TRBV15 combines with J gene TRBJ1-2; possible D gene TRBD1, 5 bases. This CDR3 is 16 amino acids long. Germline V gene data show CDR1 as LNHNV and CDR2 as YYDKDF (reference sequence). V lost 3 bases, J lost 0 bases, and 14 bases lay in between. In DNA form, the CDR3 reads TGTGCCACCAGCAGGCATCGGGACGGAGCTAACTATGGCTACACCTTC. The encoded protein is CATSRHRDGANYGYTF.

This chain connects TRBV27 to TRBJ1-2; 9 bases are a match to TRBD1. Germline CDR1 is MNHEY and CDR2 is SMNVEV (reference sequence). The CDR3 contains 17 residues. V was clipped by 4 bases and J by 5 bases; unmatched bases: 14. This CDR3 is CASSSMKGDRETYGYTF. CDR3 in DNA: TGTGCCAGCAGTTCGATGAAAGGGGACAGGGAGACGTATGGCTACACCTTC.

The CDR3 region is CASTSWDTPNYGYTF. CDR3 DNA: TGTGCCAGTACTTCCTGGGACACGCCTAACTATGGCTACACCTTC. The V and J genes are TRBV19 and TRBJ1-2; TRBD1 might be the D (6 bases). This CDR3 spans 15 amino acids. Germline CDR1 LNHDA, CDR2 SQIVND (reference sequence). Deletions cut 7 bases from V and 0 bases from J, with 15 bases between. The full variable domain, rest sourced from reference TRBV19 and TRBJ1-2, is DGGITQSPKYLFRKEGQNVTLSCEQNLNHDAMYWYRQDPGQGLRLIYYSQIVNDFQKGDIAEGYSVSREKKESFPLTVTSAQKNPTAFYLCASTSWDTPNYGYTFGSGTRLTVV.

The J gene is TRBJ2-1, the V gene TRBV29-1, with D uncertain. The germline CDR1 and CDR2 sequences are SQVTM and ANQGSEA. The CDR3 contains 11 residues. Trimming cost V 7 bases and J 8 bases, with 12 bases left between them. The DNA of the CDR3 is TGCAGCGCCCTTGAGTGGGATGAGCAGTTCTTC. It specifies CSALEWDEQFF.

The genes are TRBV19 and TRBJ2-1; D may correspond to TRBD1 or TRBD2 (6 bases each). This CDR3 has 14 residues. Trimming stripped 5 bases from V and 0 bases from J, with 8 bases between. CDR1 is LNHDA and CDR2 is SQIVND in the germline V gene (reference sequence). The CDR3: CASSRGLSYNEQFF. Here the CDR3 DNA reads TGTGCCAGTAGTCGGGGGCTCTCCTACAATGAGCAGTTCTTC.

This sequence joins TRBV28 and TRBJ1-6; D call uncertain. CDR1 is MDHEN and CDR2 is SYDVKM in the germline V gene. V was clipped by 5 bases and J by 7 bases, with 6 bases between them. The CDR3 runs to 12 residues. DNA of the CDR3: TGTGCCAGCAGTCCCCCCAATTCACCCCTCCACTTT. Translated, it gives CASSPPNSPLHF. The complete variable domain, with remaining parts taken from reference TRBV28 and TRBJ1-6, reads DVKVTQSSRYLVKRTGEKVFLECVQDMDHENMFWYRQDPGLGLRLIYFSYDVKMKEKGDIPEGYSVSREKKERFSLILESASTNQTSMYLCASSPPNSPLHFGNGTRLTVT.

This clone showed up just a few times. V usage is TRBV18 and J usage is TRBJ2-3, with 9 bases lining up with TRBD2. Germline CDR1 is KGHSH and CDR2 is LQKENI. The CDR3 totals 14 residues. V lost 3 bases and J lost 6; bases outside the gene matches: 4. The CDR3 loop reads CASSPGLATDTQYF. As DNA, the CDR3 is TGTGCCAGCTCACCGGGACTAGCCACCGATACGCAGTATTTT.

CDR3 DNA sequence: TGTGCAAGTCGCTTGATAGCGGAGGAGGGGGAAAATGAGCAGTTCTTC. It specifies CASRLIAEEGENEQFF. The rearrangement links TRBV12-2 to TRBJ2-1. TRBV12-2 is labeled a pseudogene. This CDR3 contains 16 residues.

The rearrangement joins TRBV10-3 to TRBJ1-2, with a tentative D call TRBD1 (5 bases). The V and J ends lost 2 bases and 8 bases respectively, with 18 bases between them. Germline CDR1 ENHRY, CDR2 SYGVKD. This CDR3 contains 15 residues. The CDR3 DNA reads TGTGCCATCAGTGAGGGAGGGACCCTAAGGGGAGGCTACACCTTC. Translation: CAISEGGTLRGGYTF.

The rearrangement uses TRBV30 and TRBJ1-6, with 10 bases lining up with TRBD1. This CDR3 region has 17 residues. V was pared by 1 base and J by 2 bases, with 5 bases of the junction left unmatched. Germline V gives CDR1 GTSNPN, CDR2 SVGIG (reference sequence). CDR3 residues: CAWSGGQGYAYNSPLHF. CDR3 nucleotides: TGTGCCTGGAGTGGGGGACAGGGGTACGCCTATAATTCACCCCTCCACTTT.

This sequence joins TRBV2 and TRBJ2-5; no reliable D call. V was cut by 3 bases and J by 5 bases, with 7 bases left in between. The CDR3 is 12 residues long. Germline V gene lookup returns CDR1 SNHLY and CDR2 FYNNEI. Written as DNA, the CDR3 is TGTGCCAGCAGTGACCTTGGGGAGACCCAGTACTTC. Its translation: CASSDLGETQYF.

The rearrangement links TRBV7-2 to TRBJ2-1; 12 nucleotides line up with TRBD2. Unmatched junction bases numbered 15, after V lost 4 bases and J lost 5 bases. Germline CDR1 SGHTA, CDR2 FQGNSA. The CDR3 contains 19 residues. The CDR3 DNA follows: TGTGCCAGCAGCTCGCCCGCCGCTAGCGGGGGGGCGGGAAACAATGAGCAGTTCTTC. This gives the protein CASSSPAASGGAGNNEQFF.

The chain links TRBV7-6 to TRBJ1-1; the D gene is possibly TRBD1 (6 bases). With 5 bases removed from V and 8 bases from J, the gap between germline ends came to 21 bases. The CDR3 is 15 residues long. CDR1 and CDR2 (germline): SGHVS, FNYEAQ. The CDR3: CASSELSRGTEEAFF. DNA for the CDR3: TGTGCCAGCAGCGAGTTGAGCAGGGGAACAGAAGAAGCTTTCTTT.

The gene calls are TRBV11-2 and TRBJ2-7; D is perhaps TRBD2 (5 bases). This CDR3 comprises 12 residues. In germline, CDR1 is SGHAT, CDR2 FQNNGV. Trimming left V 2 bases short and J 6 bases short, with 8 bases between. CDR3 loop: CASSLSGFEQYF. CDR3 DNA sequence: TGTGCCAGCAGCTTATCGGGATTCGAGCAGTACTTC.